The 22 T cell receptor beta chains below all came from one sample that was sequenced in a study of CD8+ T cells in alopecia areata. The authors extracted RNA and reverse transcribed it into cDNA as the sequencing template. TCRdb's table, derived via immunoSEQ multiplex PCR, lists solely in-frame clones and lacks some. The sample shows almost 250,000 clones, roughly two thirds of them seen only once. The material sequenced was CD4+ T cells sorted from blood, taken at week 0. The receptor source for this set is a human donor with alopecia areata.

The V and J genes are TRBV5-1 and TRBJ2-7; D perhaps matches TRBD1 (8 bases). The CDR3 extends over 15 amino acids. Trimming removed 1 base at V and 4 bases at J, with 15 bases between. Per germline, CDR1 SGHRS and CDR2 YFSETQ. As DNA, the CDR3 is TGCGCCAGCAGCTTGAGGACAGGGAGGGAATACGAGCAGTACTTC. It yields the protein CASSLRTGREYEQYF.

The rearrangement joins TRBV29-1 to TRBJ2-4; TRBD1 aligns across 7 bases. V was pared by 7 bases and J by 8 bases, with 8 bases of the junction left unmatched. CDR1 is SQVTM and CDR2 is ANQGSEA in the germline V gene. The length of the CDR3 is 12 residues. CDR3 sequence reads: CSAGTAGDIQYF. The CDR3 DNA reads as TGCAGCGCGGGGACAGCCGGGGACATTCAGTACTTC.

This clone has just one count. The V call is TRBV5-6, the J call TRBJ1-2; a weak D match, TRBD1 (6 bases). Germline-derived CDR1 and CDR2 are SGHDT and YYEEEE. The CDR3 covers 12 residues. V was clipped by 4 bases and J by 6 bases, with 10 bases between them. CDR3 in amino acids: CASSTTGNGYTF. For the CDR3, the DNA is TGTGCCAGCAGCACCACAGGGAATGGCTACACCTTC.

This sequence joins TRBV13 and TRBJ1-5; 7 nucleotides align to TRBD1. V gave up 5 bases and J gave up 3 bases; unmatched junction bases: 4. Germline CDR1 PRHDT, CDR2 FYEKMQ (reference sequence). CDR3 length: 14 residues. CDR3 coding DNA: TGTGCCAGCAGCGCAGGGGGTGACAATCAGCCCCAGCATTTT. As protein: CASSAGGDNQPQHF.

This chain joins TRBV10-3 and TRBJ2-5; D may be TRBD2 (6 bases). V was trimmed by 11 bases and J by 2 bases, leaving 12 bases between them. The CDR3 runs to 12 residues. Germline lookup yields CDR1 ENHRY and CDR2 SYGVKD. CDR3 loop: CASAAGQETQYF. CDR3 DNA: TGTGCCTCGGCCGCGGGGCAAGAGACCCAGTACTTC.

V is TRBV2 and J is TRBJ2-3; 9 bases line up with TRBD2. Unmatched junction bases numbered 10, after V lost 6 bases and J lost 9 bases. This CDR3 comprises 14 residues. Germline V lookup: CDR1 SNHLY, CDR2 FYNNEI. CDR3 sequence (DNA): TGTGCCAGCAGAGGTAGCGGGGGCAAGGGGACGCAGTATTTT. It yields the protein CASRGSGGKGTQYF.

This clone was recorded once. The V call is TRBV5-6, the J call TRBJ2-1; the D gene is possibly TRBD1 (6 bases). The V gene lost 3 bases and the J gene lost 6 bases, with 22 bases spanning the gap. Looked up from germline, CDR1 is SGHDT and CDR2 is YYEEEE. The CDR3 spans 17 residues. The CDR3 bases are TGTGCCAGCAGCTCGCCCCCGGACAGAAAAGCCTCCAATGAGCAGTTCTTC. Residues: CASSSPPDRKASNEQFF.

V usage is TRBV30 and J usage is TRBJ2-1; D is ambiguous. The CDR3 length is 11 residues. Germline V CDR1 and CDR2: GTSNPN, SVGIG (reference sequence). The V end was cut by 4 bases, the J end by 5 bases, with 6 bases between. The CDR3 sequence is CAWTVHNEQFF. The CDR3 region has the DNA TGTGCCTGGACCGTGCACAATGAGCAGTTCTTC.

This clone appeared a single time. V and J are TRBV29-1 and TRBJ1-1; D remains ambiguous. CDR3 length equals 13 residues. The V end lost 7 bases, the J end lost 1 base, and 13 bases lay between the germline ends. Germline values: CDR1 SQVTM, CDR2 ANQGSEA. The CDR3 is CSAERVGNTEAFF. The CDR3 nucleotides read TGCAGCGCCGAGAGGGTGGGGAACACTGAAGCTTTCTTT.

With respect to this clone: This sample also contains other DNA sequences that code for the same CDR3. This chain links TRBV7-9 with TRBJ1-1; no firm D call. Deletions cut 4 bases from V and 8 bases from J, with 8 bases between. The CDR3 length is 11 residues. Germline V gene data show CDR1 as SEHNR and CDR2 as FQNEAQ (reference sequence). CDR3 protein: CASSSGGEAFF. DNA of the CDR3: TGTGCCAGCAGCTCTGGTGGGGAAGCTTTCTTT.

For the CDR3, the DNA is TGTGCCAGCAGCACCAGGACCGGGGGCGATGAGCAGTTCTTC. This gives the protein CASSTRTGGDEQFF. The rearrangement links TRBV5-4 to TRBJ2-1, with D perhaps assigned TRBD1 or TRBD2 (6 bases each). Per the germline V gene, CDR1 is SGHNT and CDR2 is YYREEE (reference sequence). The CDR3 runs to 14 residues. Trimming shortened V by 4 bases and J by 8 bases, and 16 bases separated the two germline ends. The full variable domain, completed using reference TRBV5-4 and TRBJ2-1, is ETGVTQSPTHLIKTRGQQVTLRCSSQSGHNTVSWYQQALGQGPQFIFQYYREEENGRGNFPPRFSGLQFPNYSSELNVNALELDDSALYLCASSTRTGGDEQFFGPGTRLTVL.

The chain carries TRBV2 and TRBJ1-1; no definite D call. CDR3 length: 13 amino acids. Germline lookup yields CDR1 SNHLY and CDR2 FYNNEI. V dropped 5 bases and J dropped 3 bases, with 10 bases sitting between them. The DNA for the CDR3 is TGTGCCAGCAGTCTTTATGAAGACACTGAAGCTTTCTTT. It specifies CASSLYEDTEAFF.

This clone was counted a few times. The sample carries other DNA sequences with the same CDR3. This chain connects TRBV29-1 to TRBJ2-6; D remains ambiguous. The CDR3 is made up of 14 amino acids. V was shortened by 1 base and J by 1 base, with 5 bases between the two germline ends. In germline, CDR1 is SQVTM, CDR2 ANQGSEA. CDR3 sequence: CSVEGGSGANVLTF. The CDR3 nucleotides are TGCAGCGTTGAAGGGGGTTCTGGGGCCAACGTCCTGACTTTC.

The chain recombines TRBV29-1 with TRBJ2-1; 8 nucleotides line up with TRBD1. V trimming: 6 bases; J trimming: 3 bases; junction bases outside the gene matches: 13. Germline loops: CDR1 SQVTM, CDR2 ANQGSEA. CDR3 length: 16 residues. The CDR3 DNA sequence: TGCAGCGTCGACAGGGGTACAAACTCATTCTACAATGAGCAGTTCTTC. Protein sequence: CSVDRGTNSFYNEQFF.

This sequence joins TRBV4-3 and TRBJ2-1, with 8 bases fitting TRBD1. Germline CDR1 LGHNA, CDR2 YSLEER. The CDR3 extends over 15 amino acids. V lost 6 bases and J lost 7; bases outside the gene matches: 11. CDR3 DNA sequence: TGCGCCAGCAGTCCCGGGACAGGAGGACCGAATGAGCAGTTCTTC. It encodes CASSPGTGGPNEQFF.

This CDR3 is CASSPSGGVDGYTF. In DNA form, the CDR3 reads TGTGCCAGCAGCCCATCGGGCGGGGTTGATGGCTACACCTTC. V gene TRBV7-9 combines with J gene TRBJ1-2; unclear D gene. This CDR3 is 14 amino acids long. The germline V gene encodes CDR1 SEHNR and CDR2 FQNEAQ (reference sequence). Trimming removed 5 bases at V and 6 bases at J, with 16 bases between.

The V call is TRBV30, the J call TRBJ1-2; a weak D match, TRBD1 (6 bases). The germline CDR1 and CDR2 sequences are GTSNPN and SVGIG (reference sequence). The germline V and J ends were trimmed by 1 base and 7 bases, with 10 bases remaining between them. The CDR3 spans 12 residues. The CDR3 DNA reads TGTGCCTGGAGTGGGACAGCTGTTGGCTACACCTTC. Its translation: CAWSGTAVGYTF.

V gene TRBV5-1 combines with J gene TRBJ2-3, with D perhaps TRBD1 (5 bases). The CDR3 is made up of 15 amino acids. V was trimmed by 0 bases and J by 1 base, leaving 9 bases between them. In germline, CDR1 is SGHRS, CDR2 YFSETQ. As DNA, the CDR3 is TGCGCCAGCAGCTTGGAACAGGTCGGCACAGATACGCAGTATTTT. Protein sequence: CASSLEQVGTDTQYF.

The V gene is TRBV2, the J gene TRBJ1-1; unclear D gene. Germline V gene lookup returns CDR1 SNHLY and CDR2 FYNNEI. Trimming shortened V by 3 bases and J by 8 bases, and 22 bases separated the two germline ends. The length of the CDR3 is 16 residues. This chain's CDR3 is CASSDPLMLSASEAFF. The CDR3 DNA is TGTGCCAGCAGTGACCCCCTTATGCTCTCAGCCTCCGAAGCTTTCTTT.

This chain joins TRBV29-1 and TRBJ2-1, with 8 bases identical to TRBD2. The J segment lost 4 bases and the V segment lost 1 base, leaving 9 bases of the junction unmatched. Germline values: CDR1 SQVTM, CDR2 ANQGSEA. CDR3 length equals 16 residues. In nucleotides, the CDR3 is TGCAGCGTTGAAGGAGGTATTGGCGGGGGGTACAATGAGCAGTTCTTC. It translates to CSVEGGIGGGYNEQFF.

This rearrangement joins TRBV6-5 to TRBJ1-4; D is unresolved. With 1 base removed from V and 7 bases from J, the gap between germline ends came to 7 bases. Germline V gene lookup returns CDR1 MNHEY and CDR2 SVGAGI. This CDR3 is 13 amino acids long. Here the CDR3 DNA reads TGTGCCAGCAGTTACTTGGCATCTGAAAAACTGTTTTTT. Translation: CASSYLASEKLFF.

This chain uses TRBV5-1 with TRBJ2-3, with D tentatively TRBD1 (5 bases). The germline V gene encodes CDR1 SGHRS and CDR2 YFSETQ. This CDR3 has 11 residues. V was trimmed by 5 bases and J by 7 bases, leaving 8 bases between them. The chain's CDR3 is CASRDSNTQYF. CDR3 DNA: TGCGCCAGCAGAGACAGTAATACGCAGTATTTT.